Sequencing of this TCR beta chain was carried out in a study of cytotoxic CD8 clonotypes in ibrutinib-treated CLL. This CDR3 comprises 11 residues. V was cut by 5 bases and J by 5 bases, with 7 bases left in between. Germline V lookup: CDR1 MNHNS, CDR2 SASEGT. The data were produced by immunoSEQ multiplex PCR, yet TCRdb's version contains in-frame clones alone and is incomplete. Altogether some 200,000 clones are present, just under 80% being singletons, with the ten largest covering about 10%. The receptor was derived from a human donor with chronic lymphocytic leukemia. This specimen consisted of PBMCs, obtained after 12 months of ibrutinib treatment. The V gene is TRBV6-1, the J gene TRBJ2-7; no reliable D call. CDR3 in DNA: TGTGCCAGCAGTTACCTCCACGAGCAGTACTTC. Its translation is CASSYLHEQYF.